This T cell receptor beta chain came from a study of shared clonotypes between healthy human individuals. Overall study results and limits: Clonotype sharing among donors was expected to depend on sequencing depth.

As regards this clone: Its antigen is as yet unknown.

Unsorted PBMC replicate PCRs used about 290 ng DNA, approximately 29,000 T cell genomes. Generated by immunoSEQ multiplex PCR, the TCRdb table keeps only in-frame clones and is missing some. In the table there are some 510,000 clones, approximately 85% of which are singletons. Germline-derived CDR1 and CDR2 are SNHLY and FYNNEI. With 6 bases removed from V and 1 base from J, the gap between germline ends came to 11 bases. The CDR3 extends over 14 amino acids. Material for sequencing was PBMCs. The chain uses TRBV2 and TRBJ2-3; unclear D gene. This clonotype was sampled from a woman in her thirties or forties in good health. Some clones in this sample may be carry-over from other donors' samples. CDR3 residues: CASSPYVGTDTQYF. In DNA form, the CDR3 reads TGTGCCAGCAGCCCTTACGTTGGCACAGATACGCAGTATTTT.